One and the same sample provided the 2 T cell receptor beta chains below, sequenced in a study of CD8+CD57+ T cells in acquired aplastic anemia. Both TCR beta VDJ combination and CDR3 sequence profiling were carried out. Genomic DNA was the template for this profiling. From the reads, TCRdb called clonotypes with MiXCR, one entry per CDR3 protein. Here the sample spans under 200,000 distinct CDR3 sequences, roughly 40% being singletons. Input material: sorted CD4+, CD8+, or CD8+CD57+ T cells (not recorded which) from PBMCs. These receptors were collected from a human donor in good health.

The table lists this clonotype with a few counts. A much larger clone differs from this one at a single base, so this may be a read error. The rearrangement uses TRBV20-1 and TRBJ2-1; D is ambiguous. Germline CDR1 reads DFQATT; CDR2 reads SNEGSKA (reference sequence). V shed 4 bases and J shed 7 bases, with 20 bases lying between them. The CDR3 is 15 amino acids. DNA of the CDR3: TGCAGTGCTATGAGCTTTGGGATGGCGTGGAATGAGCAGTTCTTC. Translated, it gives CSAMSFGMAWNEQFF.

Details on this clonotype: At one end, the junction sequence differs from germline, possibly due to a read error. The CDR3 nucleotides are TGTGCCGGCAGCTTCGGGGAGGCCCAGTACTTC. Translation gives CAGSFGEAQYF. This rearrangement joins TRBV11-1 to TRBJ2-5; D may be TRBD2 (6 bases). CDR1 and CDR2 (germline): SGHAT, FQDESV (reference sequence). The CDR3 has 11 amino acids.